This TCR beta chain is drawn from a study of shared clonotypes between healthy human individuals. Study-level results: Among donors, clonotype sharing was expected to be affected by sequencing depth. Of the naive CD4 clonotypes, around 5.2% were shared across several donors.

Produced via immunoSEQ multiplex PCR; TCRdb's table is partial and in-frame only. The sample carries approximately 2.4 million clones, more than 90% recorded once. Points on this clone: Its specificity is unknown.

The germline V and J ends were trimmed by 8 bases and 5 bases, with 6 bases remaining between them. CDR3 length: 10 residues. From germline, CDR1 is MNHEY and CDR2 SVGAGI. J is TRBJ2-5 and V is TRBV6-5; no firm D call. The TCR originated in a man aged 18-30 years in good health. Sequencing used naive CD4+ T cells sorted from blood. Subset given: CD45RA+ positively selected. For the CDR3, the DNA is TGTGCCAGCGGATTTGAGACCCAGTACTTC. It encodes CASGFETQYF.